This T cell receptor (beta chain) was found in a study of tumor-infiltrating lymphocytes in primary liver carcinoma. General observations from the study: Blood had a significantly lower top-250-clone fraction than tumors did (p = 0.039).

The investigators made TCR beta cDNA from approximately 500 ng total RNA, using a constant-region primer. Three nested multiplex PCR rounds of slightly modified ARM-PCR generated TCR beta libraries. One entry per CDR3 protein, called by TCRdb with MiXCR from the multiplex PCR reads. The sample carries approximately 92,000 distinct CDR3 sequences, less than 75% recorded once. This clonotype appeared many times. Its antigen is still unknown. Unsorted bulk tissue (roughly 19-31 mg) underwent RNA and DNA co-extraction. Treatment-naive at the time, the patients had chronic HBV infection. Sequenced input: tumor-adjacent normal liver tissue. The receptor was isolated from a man aged 35-49 years with primary liver carcinoma and hepatitis B virus infection.

DNA for the CDR3: TGTGCCAGCAGCTCGGGACTAGCAGACTACGAGCAGTACTTC. Encoded protein: CASSSGLADYEQYF. V usage is TRBV7-9 and J usage is TRBJ2-7; 9 bases are a match to TRBD2. V gave up 4 bases and J gave up 3 bases; unmatched junction bases: 4. This CDR3 is 14 amino acids long. Germline lookup yields CDR1 SEHNR and CDR2 FQNEAQ (reference sequence).